This TCR beta chain was profiled in a study of human versus mouse CDR3 diversity and MHC coevolution. The study, taken as a whole, reports: Approximately 1.6 million TCR beta clonotypes were estimated for humans, the largest repertoire.

A word on this clone: Antigen unknown.

Cells were CD45RO-negative CD62L-positive naive CD4 T cells sorted from PBMCs. The table came from immunoSEQ multiplex PCR; TCRdb's copy has only in-frame clones and leaves some out. The table has roughly 80,000 clones, about 93% seen once. The sequencing sample was made of naive CD4+ T cells from blood. As to subset: CD45RO-negative CD62L-positive naive CD4 T cells. This receptor was identified in a person aged 30-69 years in good health.

CDR3 loop: CASRNKEGGYEQYF. The CDR3 coding sequence is TGTGCCAGCCGTAATAAGGAAGGAGGGTACGAGCAGTACTTC. The genes are TRBV6-5 and TRBJ2-7, with D maybe TRBD2 (6 bases). The germline gives CDR1 MNHEY, CDR2 SVGAGI. The V end was cut by 8 bases, the J end by 4 bases, with 18 bases between. The CDR3 spans 14 residues.